This T cell receptor (beta chain) stems from a study of blood T cell repertoires in COVID-19. Background on the study: Sample material is recorded as cDNA or gDNA derived from T cells, B-cell-depleted T cells, or PBMCs.

As originally analysed: From reference gene primer amplification, estimates of nucleated cell counts were derived. Using immunoSEQ multiplex PCR, the repertoire was profiled, and TCRdb retains in-frame clones only, with some absent. That table supplies the V and J calls and clone size; D and trimming were determined from the DNA. The data show around 190,000 clones, roughly four fifths seen once. Deletions cut 7 bases from V and 8 bases from J, with 14 bases between. The CDR3 has 12 residues. Germline lookup yields CDR1 LNHDA and CDR2 SQIVND (reference sequence). This sequence was found in a human donor in a cohort sampled during active COVID-19. Sequencing input: peripheral blood. The gene calls are TRBV19 and TRBJ1-2, with TRBD1 as a possible D gene (5 bases). CDR3 residues: CASTQDKWGYTF. In DNA, the CDR3 is TGTGCCAGTACTCAGGACAAATGGGGCTACACCTTC. The full variable domain, completed using reference TRBV19 and TRBJ1-2, is DGGITQSPKYLFRKEGQNVTLSCEQNLNHDAMYWYRQDPGQGLRLIYYSQIVNDFQKGDIAEGYSVSREKKESFPLTVTSAQKNPTAFYLCASTQDKWGYTFGSGTRLTVV.